This T cell receptor beta chain was documented in a study of CD8 T cells in Susac syndrome. Peripheral blood CD8+ and CD4+ T cells were profiled by TCR beta sequencing. The germline CDR1 and CDR2 sequences are SGHVS and FQNEAQ. V dropped 10 bases and J dropped 4 bases, with 23 bases sitting between them. This CDR3 contains 16 residues. cDNA came from about 0.5 to 1 ug RNA primed by random hexamers. TCR beta CDR3 was amplified by immunoSEQ covering 54 Vbeta and 13 Jbeta. From the immunoSEQ multiplex PCR reads, TCRdb called clonotypes with MiXCR, one entry per CDR3 protein. Of roughly 150,000 distinct CDR3 sequences in the sample, 90% to 97% are singletons; the top ten hold roughly 0.08%.

Sequenced: CD4+ T cells from PBMCs. The V gene is TRBV7-8, the J gene TRBJ1-5; D may be TRBD1 (5 bases). The clonotype was recovered from a human donor with Susac syndrome. This CDR3 is CATVAGAAITNQPQHF. The CDR3 coding sequence is TGTGCCACCGTTGCCGGGGCCGCCATTACGAATCAGCCCCAGCATTTT.